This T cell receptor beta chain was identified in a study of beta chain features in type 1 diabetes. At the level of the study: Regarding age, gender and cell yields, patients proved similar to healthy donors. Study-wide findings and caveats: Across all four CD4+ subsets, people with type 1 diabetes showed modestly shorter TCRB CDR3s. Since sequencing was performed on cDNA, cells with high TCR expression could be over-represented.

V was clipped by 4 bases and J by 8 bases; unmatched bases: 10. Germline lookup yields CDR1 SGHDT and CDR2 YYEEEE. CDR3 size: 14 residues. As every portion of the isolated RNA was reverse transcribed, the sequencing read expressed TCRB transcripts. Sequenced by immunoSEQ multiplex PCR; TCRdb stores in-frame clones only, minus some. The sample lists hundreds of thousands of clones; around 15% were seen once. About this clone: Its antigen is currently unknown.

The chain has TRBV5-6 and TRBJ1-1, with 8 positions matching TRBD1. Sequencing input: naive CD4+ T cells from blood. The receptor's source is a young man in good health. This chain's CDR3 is CASSLDRAKSEAFF. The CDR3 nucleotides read TGTGCCAGCAGCCTGGACAGGGCTAAGTCCGAAGCTTTCTTT.